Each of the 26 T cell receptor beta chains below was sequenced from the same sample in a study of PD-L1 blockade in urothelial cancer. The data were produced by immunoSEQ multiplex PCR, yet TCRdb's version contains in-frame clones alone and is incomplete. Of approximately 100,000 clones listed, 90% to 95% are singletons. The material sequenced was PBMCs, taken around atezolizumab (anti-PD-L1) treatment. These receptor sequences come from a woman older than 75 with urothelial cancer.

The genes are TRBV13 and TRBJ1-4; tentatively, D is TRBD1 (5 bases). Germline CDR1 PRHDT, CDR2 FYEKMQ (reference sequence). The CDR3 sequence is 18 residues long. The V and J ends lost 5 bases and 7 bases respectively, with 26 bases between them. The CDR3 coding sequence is TGTGCCAGCAGCCCGAGGGCCCGGGGGACGCGGCGGGGTGAAAAACTGTTTTTT. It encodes CASSPRARGTRRGEKLFF.

The CDR3, as DNA: TGTGCCAGCAGCGCCCGACAGAACACCGGGGAGCTGTTTTTT. Translation: CASSARQNTGELFF. The chain couples TRBV9 to TRBJ2-2, with unresolved D. This CDR3 has 14 residues. From germline, CDR1 is SGDLS and CDR2 YYNGEE. V lost 3 bases, J lost 1 base, and 7 bases lay in between.

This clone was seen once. CDR3 sequence reads: CASEGTGLMTEAFF. The DNA of the CDR3 is TGCGCCAGCGAAGGGACAGGGCTTATGACTGAAGCTTTCTTT. The V and J genes are TRBV10-2 and TRBJ1-1, with TRBD1 identical over 9 bases. In germline, CDR1 is WSHSY, CDR2 SAAADI. The CDR3 runs to 14 residues. J was trimmed by 5 bases and V by 8 bases; bases with no gene match: 9.

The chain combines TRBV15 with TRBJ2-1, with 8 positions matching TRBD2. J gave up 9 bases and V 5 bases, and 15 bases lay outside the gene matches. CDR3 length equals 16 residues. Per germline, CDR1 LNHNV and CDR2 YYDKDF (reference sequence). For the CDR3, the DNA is TGTGCCACCAGCGCAGGACTAGCCTCACAAGGGGGTGAGCAGTTCTTC. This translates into CATSAGLASQGGEQFF.

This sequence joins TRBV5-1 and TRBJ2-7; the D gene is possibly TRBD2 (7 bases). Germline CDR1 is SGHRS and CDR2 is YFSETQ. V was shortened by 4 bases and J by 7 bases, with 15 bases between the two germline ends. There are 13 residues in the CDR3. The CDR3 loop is CASSPGGGWEQYF. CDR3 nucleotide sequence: TGCGCCAGCAGCCCGGGGGGCGGATGGGAGCAGTACTTC.

CDR3 residues: CASSLAASGGSYNEQFF. CDR3 nucleotides: TGTGCCAGCAGCTTAGCTGCTAGCGGGGGCTCCTACAATGAGCAGTTCTTC. V usage is TRBV7-2 and J usage is TRBJ2-1, with 10 bases fitting TRBD2. Trimming took 0 bases from V and 0 from J; bases not matched to a gene: 2. CDR3 size: 17 residues. Looked up from germline, CDR1 is SGHTA and CDR2 is FQGNSA.

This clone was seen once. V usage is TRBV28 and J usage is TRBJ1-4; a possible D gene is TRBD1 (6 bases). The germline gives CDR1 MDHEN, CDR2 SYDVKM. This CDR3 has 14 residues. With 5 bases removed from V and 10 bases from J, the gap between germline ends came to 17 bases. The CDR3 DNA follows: TGTGCCAGCAGTGGACAGAGGGGATGGGGAAAACTGTTTTTT. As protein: CASSGQRGWGKLFF.

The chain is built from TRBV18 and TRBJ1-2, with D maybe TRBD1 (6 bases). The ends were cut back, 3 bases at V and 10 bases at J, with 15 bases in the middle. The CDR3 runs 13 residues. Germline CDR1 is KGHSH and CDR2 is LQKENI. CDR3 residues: CASSPSRDTDYTF. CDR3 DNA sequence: TGTGCCAGCTCACCTAGCAGGGACACAGACTACACCTTC.

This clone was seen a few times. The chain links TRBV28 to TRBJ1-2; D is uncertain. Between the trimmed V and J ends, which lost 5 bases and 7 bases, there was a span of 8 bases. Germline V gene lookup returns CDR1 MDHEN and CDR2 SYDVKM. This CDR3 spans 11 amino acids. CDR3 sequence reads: CASSRGGGYTF. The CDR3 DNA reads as TGTGCCAGCAGTCGCGGTGGTGGCTACACCTTC.

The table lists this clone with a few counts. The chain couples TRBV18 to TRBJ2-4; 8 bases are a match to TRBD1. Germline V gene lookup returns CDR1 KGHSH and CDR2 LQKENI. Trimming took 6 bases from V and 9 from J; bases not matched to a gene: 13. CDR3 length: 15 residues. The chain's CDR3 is CASSLGQGLSGIQYF. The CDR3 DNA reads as TGTGCCAGCTCCCTAGGACAGGGCTTGTCTGGCATTCAGTACTTC.

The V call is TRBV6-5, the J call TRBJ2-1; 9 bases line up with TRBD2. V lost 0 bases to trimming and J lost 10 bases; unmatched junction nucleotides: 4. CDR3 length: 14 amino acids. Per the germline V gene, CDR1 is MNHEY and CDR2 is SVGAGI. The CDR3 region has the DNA TGTGCCAGCAGTTACTCGGCGGGAGGGAAGGAGCAGTTCTTC. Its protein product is CASSYSAGGKEQFF.

Here the CDR3 DNA reads TGTGCCAGCAGTCTCGGACAGGTACCTTACGAGCAGTACTTC. This sequence encodes CASSLGQVPYEQYF. The chain combines TRBV28 with TRBJ2-7; 7 bases match TRBD1. Germline CDR1 reads MDHEN; CDR2 reads SYDVKM. V dropped 5 bases and J dropped 4; count of bases not matched to a gene: 8. The CDR3 totals 14 residues.

The chain's CDR3 is CASSSGPDAGISGNTIYF. The CDR3 DNA sequence: TGTGCCAGCAGCTCAGGTCCGGACGCCGGGATCTCTGGAAACACCATATATTTT. The chain carries TRBV9 and TRBJ1-3; D is ambiguous. Germline loops: CDR1 SGDLS, CDR2 YYNGEE. The ends were cut back, 4 bases at V and 0 bases at J, with 20 bases in the middle. This CDR3 comprises 18 residues.

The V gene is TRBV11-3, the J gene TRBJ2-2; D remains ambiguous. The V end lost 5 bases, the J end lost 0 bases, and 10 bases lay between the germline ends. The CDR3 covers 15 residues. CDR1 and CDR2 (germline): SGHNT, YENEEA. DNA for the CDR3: TGTGCCAGCAGCCCACGCGGCGCGAACACCGGGGAGCTGTTTTTT. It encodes CASSPRGANTGELFF.

The CDR3 is CASSSGLVRETQYF. Here the CDR3 DNA reads TGTGCCAGCAGTTCAGGACTAGTGAGGGAGACCCAGTACTTC. V and J are TRBV28 and TRBJ2-5, with TRBD2 matching 7 bases. CDR1 and CDR2 from the germline V gene are MDHEN and SYDVKM. The CDR3 consists of 14 residues. V was pared by 4 bases and J by 5 bases, with 7 bases of the junction left unmatched. Supplemented by reference TRBV28 and TRBJ2-5, the full variable domain reads DVKVTQSSRYLVKRTGEKVFLECVQDMDHENMFWYRQDPGLGLRLIYFSYDVKMKEKGDIPEGYSVSREKKERFSLILESASTNQTSMYLCASSSGLVRETQYFGPGTRLLVL.

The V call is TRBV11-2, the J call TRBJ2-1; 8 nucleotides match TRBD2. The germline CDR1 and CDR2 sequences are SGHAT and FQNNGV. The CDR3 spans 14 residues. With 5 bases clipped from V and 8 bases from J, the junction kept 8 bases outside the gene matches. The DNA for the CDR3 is TGTGCCAGCAGCGCGGAAAGCGGGAGTGATGAGCAGTTCTTC. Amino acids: CASSAESGSDEQFF.

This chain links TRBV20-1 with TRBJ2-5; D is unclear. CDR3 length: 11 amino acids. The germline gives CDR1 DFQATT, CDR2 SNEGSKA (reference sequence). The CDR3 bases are TGCACCCTGGCCCTCCAAGAGACCCAGTACTTC. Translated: CTLALQETQYF.

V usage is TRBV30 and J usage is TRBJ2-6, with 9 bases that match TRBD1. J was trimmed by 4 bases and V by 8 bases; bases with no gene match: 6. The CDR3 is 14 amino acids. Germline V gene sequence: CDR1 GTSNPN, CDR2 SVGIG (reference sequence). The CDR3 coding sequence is TGTGCCGCAGGACAGGGGCTGGGGGCCAACGTCCTGACTTTC. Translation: CAAGQGLGANVLTF.

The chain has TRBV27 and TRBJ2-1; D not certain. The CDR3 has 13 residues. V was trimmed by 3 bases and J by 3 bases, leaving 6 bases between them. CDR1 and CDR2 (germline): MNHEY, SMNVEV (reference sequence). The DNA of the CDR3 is TGTGCCAGCAGTTTGTTCGGCTACAATGAGCAGTTCTTC. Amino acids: CASSLFGYNEQFF.

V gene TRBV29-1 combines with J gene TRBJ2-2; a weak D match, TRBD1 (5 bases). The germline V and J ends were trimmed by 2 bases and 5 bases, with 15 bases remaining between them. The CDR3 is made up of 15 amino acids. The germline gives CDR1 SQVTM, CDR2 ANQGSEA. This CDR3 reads CSVEPPGRITGELFF. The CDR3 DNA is TGCAGCGTTGAACCCCCAGGGCGTATAACCGGGGAGCTGTTTTTT.

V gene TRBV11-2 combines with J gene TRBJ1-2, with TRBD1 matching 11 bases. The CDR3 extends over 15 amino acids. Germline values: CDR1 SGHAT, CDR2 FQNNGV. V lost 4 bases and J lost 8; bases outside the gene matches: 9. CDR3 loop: CASSSTGQGARGYTF. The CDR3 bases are TGTGCCAGCAGCTCAACCGGACAGGGGGCTCGGGGCTACACCTTC.

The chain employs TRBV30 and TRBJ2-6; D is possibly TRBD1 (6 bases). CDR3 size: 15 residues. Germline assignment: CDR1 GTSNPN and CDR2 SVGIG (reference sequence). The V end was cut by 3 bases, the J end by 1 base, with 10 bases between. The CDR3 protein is CAWSARGSGANVLTF. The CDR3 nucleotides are TGTGCCTGGAGCGCCAGGGGATCTGGGGCCAACGTCCTGACTTTC.

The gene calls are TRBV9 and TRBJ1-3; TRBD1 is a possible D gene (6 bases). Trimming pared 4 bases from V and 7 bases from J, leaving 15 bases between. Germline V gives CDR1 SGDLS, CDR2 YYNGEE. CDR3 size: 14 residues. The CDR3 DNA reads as TGTGCCAGCAGCCCTCTGGGGGCCTCTAACACCATATATTTT. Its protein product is CASSPLGASNTIYF.

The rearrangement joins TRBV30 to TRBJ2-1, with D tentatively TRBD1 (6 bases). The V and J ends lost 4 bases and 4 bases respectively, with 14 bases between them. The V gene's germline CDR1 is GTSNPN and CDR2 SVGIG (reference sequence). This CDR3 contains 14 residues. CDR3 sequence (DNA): TGTGCCTGGACCGAATCAGGGGATTACAATGAGCAGTTCTTC. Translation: CAWTESGDYNEQFF. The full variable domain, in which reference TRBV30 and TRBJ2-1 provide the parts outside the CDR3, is SQTIHQWPATLVQPVGSPLSLECTVEGTSNPNLYWYRQAAGRGLQLLFYSVGIGQISSEVPQNLSASRPQDRQFILSSKKLLLSDSGFYLCAWTESGDYNEQFFGPGTRLTVL.

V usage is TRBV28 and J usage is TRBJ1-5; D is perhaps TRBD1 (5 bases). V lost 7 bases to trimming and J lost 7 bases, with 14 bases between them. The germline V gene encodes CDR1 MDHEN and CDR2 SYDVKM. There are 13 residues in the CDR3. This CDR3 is CASKWGVGQPQHF. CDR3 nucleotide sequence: TGTGCCAGCAAGTGGGGGGTGGGCCAGCCCCAGCATTTT.

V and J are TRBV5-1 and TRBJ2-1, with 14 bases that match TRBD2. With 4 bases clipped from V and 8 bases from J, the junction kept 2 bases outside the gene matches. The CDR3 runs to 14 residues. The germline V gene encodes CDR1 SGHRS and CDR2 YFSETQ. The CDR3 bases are TGCGCCAGCAGCGGGGGACTAGCGGGAGATGAGCAGTTCTTC. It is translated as CASSGGLAGDEQFF.